The subject of this entry is one T cell receptor beta chain. The antigen is undetermined. The sample originates from a study of T cell responses to AZD1222 COVID-19 vaccine. Study outcomes and limitations: Vaccination with two AZD1222 doses was followed by a rise in Spike-specific TCR breadth and depth. Clonal diversity may have been underestimated, and the donors were mostly white British, with more females than males.

Second doses that came at about 4 or about 12 weeks were put together. Generated by immunoSEQ multiplex PCR, the TCRdb table keeps only in-frame clones and is missing some. The sample lists 150,000 to 200,000 clones; approximately 91% were seen once. The material was peripheral blood, obtained 28 days after the second AZD1222 dose. The receptor comes from an adult who received the AZD1222 COVID-19 vaccine.

The CDR3 DNA follows: TGTGCCAGCAGCCCCTCTGATACAGGGGCCTTAGGCTACACCTTC. Its protein is CASSPSDTGALGYTF. The chain is built from TRBV3-1 (or the pseudogene TRBV3-2) and TRBJ1-2; TRBD1 matches at 7 bases. The CDR3 runs to 15 residues. Germline CDR1 is LGHDT and CDR2 is YNNKEL (reference sequence). The V segment lost 4 bases and the J segment 8 bases; nucleotides outside the gene matches: 13.